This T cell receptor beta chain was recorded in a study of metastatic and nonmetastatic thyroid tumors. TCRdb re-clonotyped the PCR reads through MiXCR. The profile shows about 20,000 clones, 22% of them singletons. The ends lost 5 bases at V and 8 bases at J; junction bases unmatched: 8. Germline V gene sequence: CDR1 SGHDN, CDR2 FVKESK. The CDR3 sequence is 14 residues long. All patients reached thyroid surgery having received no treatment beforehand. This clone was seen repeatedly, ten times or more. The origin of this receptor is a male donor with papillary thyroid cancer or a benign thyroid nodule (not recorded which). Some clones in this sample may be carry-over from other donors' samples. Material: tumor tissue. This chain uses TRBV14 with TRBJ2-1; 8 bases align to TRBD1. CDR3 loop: CASSFRDRFDEQFF. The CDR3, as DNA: TGTGCCAGCAGCTTCCGGGACAGGTTTGATGAGCAGTTCTTC. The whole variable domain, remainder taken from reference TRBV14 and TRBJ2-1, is EAGVTQFPSHSVIEKGQTVTLRCDPISGHDNLYWYRRVMGKEIKFLLHFVKESKQDESGMPNNRFLAERTGGTYSTLKVQPAELEDSGVYFCASSFRDRFDEQFFGPGTRLTVL.